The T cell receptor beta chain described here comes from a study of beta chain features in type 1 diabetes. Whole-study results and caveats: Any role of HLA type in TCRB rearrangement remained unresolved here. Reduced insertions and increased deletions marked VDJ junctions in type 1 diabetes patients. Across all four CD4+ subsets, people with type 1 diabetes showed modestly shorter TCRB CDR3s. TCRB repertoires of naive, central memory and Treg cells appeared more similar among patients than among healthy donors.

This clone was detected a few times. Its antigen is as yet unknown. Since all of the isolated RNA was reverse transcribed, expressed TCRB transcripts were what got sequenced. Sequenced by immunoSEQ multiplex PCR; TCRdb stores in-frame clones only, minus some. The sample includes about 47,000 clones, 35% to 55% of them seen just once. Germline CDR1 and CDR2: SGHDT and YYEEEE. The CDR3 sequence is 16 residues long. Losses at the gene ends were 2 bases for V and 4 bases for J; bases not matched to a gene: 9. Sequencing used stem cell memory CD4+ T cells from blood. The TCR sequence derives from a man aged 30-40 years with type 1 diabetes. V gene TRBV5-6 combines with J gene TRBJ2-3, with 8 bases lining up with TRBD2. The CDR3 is CASSFSGTSPPDTQYF. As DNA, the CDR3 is TGTGCCAGCAGCTTCTCAGGGACTAGTCCGCCAGATACGCAGTATTTT.